These 4 T cell receptor beta chains were all obtained from the same sample, sequenced in a study of blood T cells in healthy people across ages. PCR was performed a second time for roughly 7 to 12 cycles using a sample-barcoded 5' primer and a J-beta primer mix. TCRdb fed the 5' RACE reads into MiXCR, producing one record per CDR3 protein. The table lists 1,300,000 or so distinct CDR3 sequences, roughly 59% of them singletons. The sequencing input was blood. The receptor source for this set is a man younger than 35 in good health.

The chain couples TRBV2 to TRBJ2-5, with a tentative D call TRBD2 (6 bases). Per the germline V gene, CDR1 is SNHLY and CDR2 is FYNNEI. V gave up 8 bases and J gave up 4 bases, with 11 bases separating them. This CDR3 has 12 amino acids. CDR3 in amino acids: CASYFGGETQYF. CDR3 bases: TGTGCCAGCTATTTCGGGGGAGAGACCCAGTACTTC.

This clonotype was seen a few times. The rearrangement uses TRBV28 and TRBJ2-7; D unresolved. The CDR3 is 12 residues long. Germline-derived CDR1 and CDR2 are MDHEN and SYDVKM. V shed 4 bases and J shed 6 bases, with 10 bases lying between them. CDR3 sequence reads: CASSWSVAEQYF. CDR3 sequence (DNA): TGTGCCAGCAGTTGGTCCGTGGCCGAGCAGTACTTC.

This clonotype was observed a handful of times. This sequence joins TRBV20-1 and TRBJ2-7; the D is unclear. The V end was cut by 6 bases, the J end by 2 bases, with 17 bases between. CDR3 length: 14 residues. Germline assignment: CDR1 DFQATT and CDR2 SNEGSKA (reference sequence). CDR3 loop: CSASSAWETYEQYF. In nucleotides, the CDR3 is TGCAGTGCGTCATCTGCTTGGGAAACCTACGAGCAGTACTTC.

The chain has TRBV27 and TRBJ1-1; D possibly corresponds to TRBD1 (5 bases). The V end was cut by 4 bases, the J end by 2 bases, with 20 bases between. The CDR3 runs to 17 residues. CDR1 MNHEY and CDR2 SMNVEV come from the germline V gene (reference sequence). CDR3 sequence: CASSSGGTPTPNTEAFF. DNA for the CDR3: TGTGCCAGCAGTTCCGGAGGGACCCCGACCCCAAACACTGAAGCTTTCTTT.